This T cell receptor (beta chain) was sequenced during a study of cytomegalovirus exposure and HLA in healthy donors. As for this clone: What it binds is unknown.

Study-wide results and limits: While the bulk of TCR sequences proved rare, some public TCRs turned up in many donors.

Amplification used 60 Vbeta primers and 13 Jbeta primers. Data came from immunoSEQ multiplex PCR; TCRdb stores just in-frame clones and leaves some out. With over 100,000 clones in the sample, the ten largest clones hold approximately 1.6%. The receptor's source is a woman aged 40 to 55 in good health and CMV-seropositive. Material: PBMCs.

CDR3 region: CAISWGGASTDTQYF. The CDR3 bases are TGTGCCATCAGTTGGGGAGGAGCCAGCACAGATACGCAGTATTTT. This chain uses TRBV10-3 with TRBJ2-3, with a tentative D call TRBD2 (6 bases). Trimming removed 5 bases at V and 0 bases at J, with 12 bases between. The CDR3 totals 15 residues. Germline V CDR1 and CDR2: ENHRY, SYGVKD.